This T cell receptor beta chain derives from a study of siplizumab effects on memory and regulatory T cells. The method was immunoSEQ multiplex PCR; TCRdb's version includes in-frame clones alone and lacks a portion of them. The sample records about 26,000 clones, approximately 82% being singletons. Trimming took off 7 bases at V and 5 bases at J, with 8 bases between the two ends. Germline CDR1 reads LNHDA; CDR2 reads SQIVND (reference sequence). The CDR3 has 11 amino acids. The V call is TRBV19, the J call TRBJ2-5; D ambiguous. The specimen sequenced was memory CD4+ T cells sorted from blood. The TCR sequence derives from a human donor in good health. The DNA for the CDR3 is TGTGCCAGTACCCTCGGGGAGACCCAGTACTTC. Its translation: CASTLGETQYF.